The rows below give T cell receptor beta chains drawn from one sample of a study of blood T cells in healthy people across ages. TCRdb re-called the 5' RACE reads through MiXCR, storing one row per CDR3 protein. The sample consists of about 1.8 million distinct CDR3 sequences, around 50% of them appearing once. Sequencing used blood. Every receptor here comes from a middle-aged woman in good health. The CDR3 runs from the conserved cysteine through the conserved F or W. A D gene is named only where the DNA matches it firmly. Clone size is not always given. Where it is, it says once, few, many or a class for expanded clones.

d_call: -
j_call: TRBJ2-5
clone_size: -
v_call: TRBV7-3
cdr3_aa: CASSRVGDETQYF
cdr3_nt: TGTGCCAGCAGCCGCGTCGGGGACGAGACCCAGTACTTC

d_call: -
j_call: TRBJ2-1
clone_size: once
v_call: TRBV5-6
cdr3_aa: CASTTDGQPGNEQFF
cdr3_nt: TGTGCCAGCACCACGGACGGACAGCCTGGCAATGAGCAGTTCTTC

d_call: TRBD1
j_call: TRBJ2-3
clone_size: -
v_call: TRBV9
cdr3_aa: CASSQIMTGDTQYF
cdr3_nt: TGTGCCAGCAGCCAAATTATGACAGGGGATACGCAGTATTTT

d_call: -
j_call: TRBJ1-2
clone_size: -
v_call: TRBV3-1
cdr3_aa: CASSQDTVAFYGYTF
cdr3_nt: TGTGCCAGCAGCCAAGATACAGTAGCTTTTTATGGCTACACCTTC

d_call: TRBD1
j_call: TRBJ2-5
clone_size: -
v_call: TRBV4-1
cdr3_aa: CASSQELWGGTGSYNEQYF
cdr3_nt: TGCGCCAGCAGCCAAGAGCTGTGGGGCGGGACAGGCTCCTACAATGAGCAGTACTTC

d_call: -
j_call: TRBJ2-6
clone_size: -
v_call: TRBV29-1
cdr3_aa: CSVEKEGSLSGANVLTF
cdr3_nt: TGCAGCGTTGAGAAGGAGGGATCCCTCTCTGGGGCCAACGTCCTGACTTTC

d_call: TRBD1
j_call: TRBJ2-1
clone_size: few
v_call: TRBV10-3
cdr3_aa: CAIRKTGGSSYNEQFF
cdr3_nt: TGTGCCATCAGGAAGACAGGGGGGAGCTCCTACAATGAGCAGTTCTTC

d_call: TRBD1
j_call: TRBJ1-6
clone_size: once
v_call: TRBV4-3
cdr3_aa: CASSQVDRVGPDSPLHF
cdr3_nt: TGCGCCAGCAGCCAAGTCGACAGGGTAGGACCAGATTCACCCCTCCACTTT

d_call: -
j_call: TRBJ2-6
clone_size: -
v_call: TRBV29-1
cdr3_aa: CSVEGGAGANVLTF
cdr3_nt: TGCAGCGTTGAAGGAGGGGCTGGGGCCAACGTCCTGACTTTC

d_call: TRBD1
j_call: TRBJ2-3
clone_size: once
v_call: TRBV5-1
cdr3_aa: CASSQFGQGYSDTQYF
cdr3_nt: TGCGCCAGCAGCCAATTCGGACAGGGTTACTCGGATACGCAGTATTTT

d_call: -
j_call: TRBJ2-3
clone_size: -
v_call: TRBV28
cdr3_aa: CASSTEETSTDTQYF
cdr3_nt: TGTGCCAGCAGTACGGAGGAAACTAGCACAGATACGCAGTATTTT

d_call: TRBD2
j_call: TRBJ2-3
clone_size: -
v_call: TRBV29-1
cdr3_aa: CSGTWAGVSDTQYF
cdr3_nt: TGCAGCGGAACTTGGGCGGGGGTTTCGGATACGCAGTATTTT

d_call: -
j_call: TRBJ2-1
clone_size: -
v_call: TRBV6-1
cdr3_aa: CASSVARERPYNEQFF
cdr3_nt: TGTGCCAGCAGTGTCGCAAGGGAGCGCCCCTACAATGAGCAGTTCTTC

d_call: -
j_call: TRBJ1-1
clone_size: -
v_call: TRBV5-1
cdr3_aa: CASKEALSNTEAFF
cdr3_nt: TGCGCCAGCAAGGAGGCCCTATCAAACACTGAAGCTTTCTTT

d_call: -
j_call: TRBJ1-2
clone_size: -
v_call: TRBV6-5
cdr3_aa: CASSTSTGAGGYTF
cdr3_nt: TGTGCCAGCAGTACCTCCACGGGGGCCGGAGGCTACACCTTC

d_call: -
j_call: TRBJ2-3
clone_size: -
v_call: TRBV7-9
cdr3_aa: CASSLLRDLSDTQYF
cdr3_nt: TGTGCCAGCAGCTTGCTAAGGGACCTATCAGATACGCAGTATTTT

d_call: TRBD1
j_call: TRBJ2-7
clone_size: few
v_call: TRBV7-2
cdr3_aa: CASSLEDRPTYEQYF
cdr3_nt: TGTGCCAGCAGCTTAGAGGACAGGCCTACCTACGAGCAGTACTTC

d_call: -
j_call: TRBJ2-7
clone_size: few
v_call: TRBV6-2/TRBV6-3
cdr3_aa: CATPSGTPDPYEQYF
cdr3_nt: TGTGCCACTCCCTCCGGGACACCGGACCCCTACGAGCAGTACTTC

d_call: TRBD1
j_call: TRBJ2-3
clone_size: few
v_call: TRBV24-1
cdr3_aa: CATSDNRGTDTQYF
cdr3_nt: TGTGCCACCAGTGATAACAGGGGTACAGATACGCAGTATTTT

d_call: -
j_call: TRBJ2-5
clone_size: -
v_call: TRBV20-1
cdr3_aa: CSASTGKRETQYF
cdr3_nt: TGCAGTGCTAGCACAGGGAAGCGGGAGACCCAGTACTTC

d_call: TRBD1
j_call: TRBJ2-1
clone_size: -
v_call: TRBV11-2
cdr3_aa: CASSLVDRYEQFF
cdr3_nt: TGTGCCAGCAGCTTAGTGGACAGGTATGAGCAGTTCTTC

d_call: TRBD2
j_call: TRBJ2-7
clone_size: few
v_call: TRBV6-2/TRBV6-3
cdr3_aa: CASSYAGLADEQYF
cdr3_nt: TGTGCCAGCAGTTACGCGGGACTAGCGGACGAGCAGTACTTC

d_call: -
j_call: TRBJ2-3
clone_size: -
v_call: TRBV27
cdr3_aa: CAGSFIRKVSTDTQYF
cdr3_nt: TGTGCCGGCAGTTTTATCAGGAAAGTTAGCACAGATACGCAGTATTTT

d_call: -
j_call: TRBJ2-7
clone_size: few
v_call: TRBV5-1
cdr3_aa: CASSSPGQAVPYF
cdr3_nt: TGCGCCAGCAGCTCTCCGGGACAAGCGGTACCGTACTTC

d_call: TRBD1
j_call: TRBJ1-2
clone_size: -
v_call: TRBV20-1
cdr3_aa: CSAARPGTVDGYTF
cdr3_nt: TGCAGTGCCGCGAGACCTGGGACAGTAGACGGCTACACCTTC

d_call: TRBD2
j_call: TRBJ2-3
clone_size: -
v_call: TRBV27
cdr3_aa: CASSTRGSGSTDTQYF
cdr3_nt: TGTGCCAGCAGTACCCGGGGTAGCGGGAGCACAGATACGCAGTATTTT

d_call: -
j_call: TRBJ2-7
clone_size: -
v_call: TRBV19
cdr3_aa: CASNLYAGATYEQYF
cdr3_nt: TGTGCCAGTAATCTTTATGCGGGCGCCACCTACGAGCAGTACTTC

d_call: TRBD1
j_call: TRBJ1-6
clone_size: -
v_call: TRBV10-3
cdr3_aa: CAISGTGSTPLHF
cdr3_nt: TGTGCCATCAGCGGGACAGGGAGTACACCCCTCCACTTT

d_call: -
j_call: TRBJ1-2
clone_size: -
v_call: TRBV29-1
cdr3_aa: CSVEKGRKHYGYTF
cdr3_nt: TGCAGCGTTGAGAAGGGACGGAAACACTATGGCTACACCTTC

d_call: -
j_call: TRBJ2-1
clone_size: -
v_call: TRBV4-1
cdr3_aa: CASSQDVPGAGYFNEQFF
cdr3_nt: TGCGCCAGCAGCCAAGATGTCCCGGGTGCAGGGTATTTCAATGAGCAGTTCTTC

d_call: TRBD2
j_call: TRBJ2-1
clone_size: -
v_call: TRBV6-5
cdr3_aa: CASSYSRGAGLAENNEQFF
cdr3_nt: TGTGCCAGCAGTTACTCGAGAGGGGCAGGGCTAGCGGAGAACAATGAGCAGTTCTTC

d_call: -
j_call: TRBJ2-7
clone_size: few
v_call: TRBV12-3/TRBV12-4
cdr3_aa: CASSPHGSYEQYF
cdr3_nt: TGTGCCAGCAGTCCCCACGGGTCCTACGAGCAGTACTTC

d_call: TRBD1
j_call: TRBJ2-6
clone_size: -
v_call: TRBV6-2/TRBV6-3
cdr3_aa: CASSLQGASPGADVLTF
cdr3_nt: TGTGCCAGCAGCCTACAGGGGGCAAGCCCTGGGGCCGACGTCCTGACTTTC

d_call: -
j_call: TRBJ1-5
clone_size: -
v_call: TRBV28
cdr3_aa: CASSSGGSGYQPQHF
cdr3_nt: TGTGCCAGCAGCTCGGGGGGGTCGGGCTATCAGCCCCAGCATTTT

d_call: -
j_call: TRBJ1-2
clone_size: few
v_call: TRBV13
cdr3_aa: CASSLFGGGYTF
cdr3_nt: TGTGCCAGCAGCTTATTCGGTGGTGGCTACACCTTC

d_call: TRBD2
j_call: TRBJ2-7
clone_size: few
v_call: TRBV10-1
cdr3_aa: CASSESGEGREQYF
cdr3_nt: TGCGCCAGCAGTGAATCTGGGGAGGGACGCGAGCAGTACTTC